The sequence of this T cell receptor beta chain was determined in a study of shared clonotypes between healthy human individuals. Looking at the study overall: Donor ages ranged 18 to 49 years: a couple of women, three men.

Sequencing used immunoSEQ multiplex PCR; TCRdb keeps in-frame clones, though not all of them. The sample has approximately 2.5 million clones, approximately 93% seen once; the top ten hold approximately 0.35%. There were only Caucasian adults among the donors, and all lived in Nashville, Tennessee. CD45RA+ naive and CD45RA-negative memory subsets were separated from CD4+ cells. As regards this clone: Its antigen is not identified.

Points from the study as a whole: Represented diversity (both genetic and exposure-history) was limited by the small number of donors.

The clonotype comes from a man between 18 and 35 years old in good health. Some clones in this sample may be carry-over from other donors' samples. Specimen: naive CD4+ T cells from PBMCs. Stated subset: CD45RA+ positively selected.

The CDR3 DNA reads as TGTGCCAGCAGTCCCGTCACACATGGACCGGAGAGGAATGAGCAGTTCTTC. The encoded protein is CASSPVTHGPERNEQFF. The chain recombines TRBV28 with TRBJ2-1, with D unresolved. The CDR3 consists of 17 residues. Trimming took off 5 bases at V and 7 bases at J, with 24 bases between the two ends. In germline, CDR1 is MDHEN, CDR2 SYDVKM.